What follows are 3 T cell receptor beta chains derived from one specimen sequenced in a study of metastatic and nonmetastatic thyroid tumors. Using MiXCR, TCRdb reanalyzed the PCR reads. The sample consists of under 35,000 clones, roughly 25% of them appearing once. Prior to thyroid surgery, none of the patients had received any treatment. Material for sequencing was blood. The source of these receptors is a female donor with papillary thyroid cancer or a benign thyroid nodule (not recorded which). Some clones in this sample may be carry-over from other donors' samples.

This clone was seen a few times. The rearrangement joins TRBV27 to TRBJ2-1, with TRBD1 identical over 10 bases. Germline CDR1 is MNHEY and CDR2 is SMNVEV (reference sequence). The junction had 5 bases not matched to a gene; V was cut back by 8 bases and J by 4 bases. The CDR3 contains 14 residues. Here the CDR3 DNA reads TGTGCCAGCTGGGGACAGGGGACTTACAATGAGCAGTTCTTC. This gives the protein CASWGQGTYNEQFF.

The chain employs TRBV7-2 and TRBJ2-7; 13 bases line up with TRBD2. CDR1 and CDR2 from the germline V gene are SGHTA and FQGNSA. The J segment lost 4 bases and the V segment lost 0 bases, leaving 6 bases of the junction unmatched. The CDR3 consists of 17 residues. The CDR3 spells CASSLAGLAGDPYEQYF. In nucleotides, the CDR3 is TGTGCCAGCAGCTTAGCAGGACTAGCGGGAGACCCATACGAGCAGTACTTC.

This clone came up a few times. The chain uses TRBV27 and TRBJ2-5; 11 nucleotides agree with TRBD2. Germline CDR1 reads MNHEY; CDR2 reads SMNVEV (reference sequence). This CDR3 region has 16 residues. V trimming: 9 bases; J trimming: 4 bases; junction bases outside the gene matches: 13. CDR3 DNA sequence: TGTGCCAGAGGTTTCCTTTCGACTAGCGGGACAGAGACCCAGTACTTC. Residues: CARGFLSTSGTETQYF.